The 13 T cell receptor beta chains below come from one sample, sequenced in a study of shared clonotypes between healthy human individuals. TCRdb's table, derived via immunoSEQ multiplex PCR, lists solely in-frame clones and lacks some. The sample comprises roughly 2.5 million clones, 85% to 95% of which are singletons, and over 0.12% rests with the top ten. Sequencing was done on a sample of naive CD4+ T cells sorted from blood. Subset defined: CD45RA+ positively selected. These receptors were collected from a man in his late teens or twenties in good health.

The chain carries TRBV2 and TRBJ1-2; tentatively, D is TRBD1 (5 bases). The CDR3 extends over 13 amino acids. CDR1 is SNHLY and CDR2 is FYNNEI in the germline V gene. The V end was cut by 0 bases, the J end by 13 bases, with 15 bases between. The CDR3 loop is CASSEASGGASTF. The DNA of the CDR3 is TGTGCCAGCAGTGAAGCCTCGGGCGGGGCAAGCACCTTC. Variable domain in full (rest from reference TRBV2 and TRBJ1-2): EPEVTQTPSHQVTQMGQEVILRCVPISNHLYFYWYRQILGQKVEFLVSFYNNEISEKSEIFDDQFSVERPDGSNFTLKIRSTKLEDSAMYFCASSEASGGASTFGSGTRLTVV.

The V gene is TRBV6-5, the J gene TRBJ1-5; D call uncertain. The CDR3 has 15 amino acids. Germline CDR1 and CDR2: MNHEY and SVGAGI. Trimming took off 2 bases at V and 0 bases at J, with 8 bases between the two ends. The CDR3 sequence: CASSYDQYSNQPQHF. CDR3 bases: TGTGCCAGCAGTTACGATCAGTATAGCAATCAGCCCCAGCATTTT.

The rearrangement uses TRBV10-1 and TRBJ2-1, with TRBD1 matching over 8 bases. Germline loops: CDR1 WNHNN, CDR2 SYGVQD (reference sequence). The V segment lost 6 bases and the J segment 0 bases; nucleotides outside the gene matches: 7. The CDR3 is made up of 16 amino acids. The CDR3 DNA sequence: TGCGCCAGCAGCCGGGACAGGAGTAGCTCCTACAATGAGCAGTTCTTC. It yields the protein CASSRDRSSSYNEQFF.

The chain recombines TRBV4-3 with TRBJ2-2; D assignment may be TRBD1 or TRBD2 (6 bases each). Germline CDR1 is LGHNA and CDR2 is YSLEER. The CDR3 runs 14 residues. V was trimmed by 0 bases and J by 8 bases, leaving 10 bases between them. This CDR3 is CASSQERGDGELFF. The CDR3 DNA reads as TGCGCCAGCAGCCAAGAAAGGGGGGATGGGGAGCTGTTTTTT.

This clone appeared a single time. The rearrangement uses TRBV5-6 and TRBJ2-7, with D tentatively TRBD1 (6 bases). Germline CDR1 reads SGHDT; CDR2 reads YYEEEE. V lost 4 bases and J 0 bases, leaving 11 bases between the germline ends. The CDR3 covers 14 residues. The CDR3 sequence is CASSKQQGSYEQYF. The CDR3 DNA reads as TGTGCCAGCAGCAAACAACAGGGCTCCTACGAGCAGTACTTC.

V is TRBV2 and J is TRBJ1-6, with D maybe TRBD1 (5 bases). The CDR3 has 13 residues. V gave up 4 bases and J gave up 6 bases, with 7 bases separating them. Per the germline V gene, CDR1 is SNHLY and CDR2 is FYNNEI. The CDR3 sequence: CASSAGSNSPLHF. In nucleotides, the CDR3 is TGTGCCAGCAGTGCAGGGAGTAATTCACCCCTCCACTTT.

The chain combines TRBV29-1 with TRBJ1-2, with 9 positions matching TRBD1. This CDR3 contains 13 residues. V dropped 0 bases and J dropped 7; count of bases not matched to a gene: 3. CDR1 and CDR2 from the germline V gene are SQVTM and ANQGSEA. The CDR3 spells CSVEDQTGGGYTF. The CDR3 bases are TGCAGCGTTGAAGATCAGACAGGGGGTGGCTACACCTTC. The complete variable domain, with remaining parts taken from reference TRBV29-1 and TRBJ1-2, reads SAVISQKPSRDICQRGTSLTIQCQVDSQVTMMFWYRQQPGQSLTLIATANQGSEATYESGFVIDKFPISRPNLTFSTLTVSNMSPEDSSIYLCSVEDQTGGGYTFGSGTRLTVV.

The chain uses TRBV7-9 and TRBJ1-6; 7 bases are shared with TRBD1. The CDR3 has 16 amino acids. The ends lost 6 bases at V and 8 bases at J; junction bases unmatched: 13. CDR1 and CDR2 (germline): SEHNR, FQNEAQ (reference sequence). The CDR3 reads CASRPLNRGRDSPLHF. DNA of the CDR3: TGTGCCAGCAGACCCTTGAATAGGGGGCGCGATTCACCCCTCCACTTT.

A remark on this clone: This same CDR3 is encoded by further DNA sequences in the sample. The chain employs TRBV5-1 and TRBJ2-5, with 7 bases that match TRBD1. The length of the CDR3 is 14 residues. J was trimmed by 5 bases and V by 0 bases; bases with no gene match: 4. CDR1 is SGHRS, CDR2 YFSETQ, per germline. CDR3 in amino acids: CASSLERGRETQYF. In nucleotides, the CDR3 is TGCGCCAGCAGCTTGGAGAGGGGGCGGGAGACCCAGTACTTC.

The CDR3 reads CASSPGEKGIQYF. In DNA, the CDR3 is TGTGCCAGCAGCCCCGGGGAAAAGGGAATTCAGTACTTC. The rearrangement uses TRBV6-1 and TRBJ2-4; D might be TRBD2 (5 bases). CDR3 size: 13 residues. Trimming pared 6 bases from V and 10 bases from J, leaving 16 bases between. Germline V gene sequence: CDR1 MNHNS, CDR2 SASEGT.

This chain joins TRBV6-5 and TRBJ1-5, with TRBD1 matching over 9 bases. The CDR3 extends over 13 amino acids. Germline trimming cut 2 bases from V and 12 bases from J; bases unmatched to any gene: 5. Looked up from germline, CDR1 is MNHEY and CDR2 is SVGAGI. CDR3 amino acids: CASSYRTGADQHF. The CDR3 bases are TGTGCCAGCAGTTACCGGACAGGGGCGGACCAGCATTTT.

J is TRBJ1-2 and V is TRBV18; D not certain. CDR1 is KGHSH, CDR2 LQKENI, per germline. Trimming shortened V by 2 bases and J by 5 bases, and 15 bases separated the two germline ends. The CDR3 totals 15 residues. The CDR3 DNA is TGTGCCAGCTCACCAGAAAATTCAGCAGATTATGGCTACACCTTC. Encoded protein: CASSPENSADYGYTF.

To note about this clone: The same CDR3 also results from other DNA sequences found in this sample. CDR3 region: CASSPRQGRNSPLHF. The CDR3 DNA sequence: TGTGCCAGCAGCCCACGACAGGGACGTAATTCACCCCTCCACTTT. V gene TRBV7-2 combines with J gene TRBJ1-6, with 7 bases that match TRBD1. V lost 5 bases to trimming and J lost 6 bases; unmatched junction nucleotides: 7. Germline assignment: CDR1 SGHTA and CDR2 FQGNSA. This CDR3 contains 15 residues. The full variable domain, its missing parts supplied by reference TRBV7-2 and TRBJ1-6, is GAGVSQSPSNKVTEKGKDVELRCDPISGHTALYWYRQSLGQGLEFLIYFQGNSAPDKSGLPSDRFSAERTGGSVSTLTIQRTQQEDSAVYLCASSPRQGRNSPLHFGNGTRLTVT.